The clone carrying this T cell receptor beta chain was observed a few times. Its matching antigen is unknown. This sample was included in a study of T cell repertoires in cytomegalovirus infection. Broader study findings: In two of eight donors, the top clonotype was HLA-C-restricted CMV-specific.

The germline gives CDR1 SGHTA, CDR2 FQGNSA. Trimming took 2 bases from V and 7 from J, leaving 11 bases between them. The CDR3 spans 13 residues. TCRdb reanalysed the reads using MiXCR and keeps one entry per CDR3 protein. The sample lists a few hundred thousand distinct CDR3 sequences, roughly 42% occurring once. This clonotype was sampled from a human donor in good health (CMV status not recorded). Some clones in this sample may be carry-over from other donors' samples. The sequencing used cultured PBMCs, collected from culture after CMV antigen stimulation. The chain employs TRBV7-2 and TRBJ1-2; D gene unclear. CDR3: CASSLLHGGGYTF. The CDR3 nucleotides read TGTGCCAGCAGCTTACTGCACGGTGGTGGCTACACCTTC.